This TCR beta chain was identified during a study of blood T cell repertoires in COVID-19. Looking at the study overall: Samples of COVID-19 (acute and convalescent) were obtained from the United States, Italy and Spain.

The data were produced by immunoSEQ multiplex PCR, yet TCRdb's version contains in-frame clones alone and is incomplete. The sample contains some 190,000 clones, over 75% of which appear only once. The CDR3 consists of 12 residues. Trimming shortened V by 2 bases and J by 8 bases, and 10 bases separated the two germline ends. Germline V gene sequence: CDR1 SGHNT, CDR2 YYREEE (reference sequence). This clonotype originated in a person aged 65 to 79 with COVID-19, enrolled during active disease. The chain links TRBV5-4 to TRBJ1-1; D remains ambiguous. Sequenced sample: peripheral blood. The CDR3 region is CASSLRGWEAFF. For the CDR3, the DNA is TGTGCCAGCAGCTTACGGGGTTGGGAAGCTTTCTTT. The full variable domain, with the rest looked up from reference TRBV5-4 and TRBJ1-1, is ETGVTQSPTHLIKTRGQQVTLRCSSQSGHNTVSWYQQALGQGPQFIFQYYREEENGRGNFPPRFSGLQFPNYSSELNVNALELDDSALYLCASSLRGWEAFFGQGTRLTVV.